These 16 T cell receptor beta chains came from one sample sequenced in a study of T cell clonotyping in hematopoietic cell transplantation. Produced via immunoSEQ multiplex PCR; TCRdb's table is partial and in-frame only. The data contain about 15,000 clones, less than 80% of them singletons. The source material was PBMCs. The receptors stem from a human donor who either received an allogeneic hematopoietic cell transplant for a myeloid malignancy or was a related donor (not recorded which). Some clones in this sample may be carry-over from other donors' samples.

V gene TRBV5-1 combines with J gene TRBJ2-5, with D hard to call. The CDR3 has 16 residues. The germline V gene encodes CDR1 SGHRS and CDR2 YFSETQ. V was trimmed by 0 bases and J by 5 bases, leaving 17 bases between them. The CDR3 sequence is CASSLDPLGPGETQYF. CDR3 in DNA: TGCGCCAGCAGCTTGGACCCGCTTGGGCCCGGGGAGACCCAGTACTTC.

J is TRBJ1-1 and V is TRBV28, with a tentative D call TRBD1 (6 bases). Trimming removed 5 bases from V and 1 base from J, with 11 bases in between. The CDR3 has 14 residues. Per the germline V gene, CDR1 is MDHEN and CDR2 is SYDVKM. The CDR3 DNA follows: TGTGCCAGCAGTCTGGGGGGGGCGAACACTGAAGCTTTCTTT. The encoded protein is CASSLGGANTEAFF.

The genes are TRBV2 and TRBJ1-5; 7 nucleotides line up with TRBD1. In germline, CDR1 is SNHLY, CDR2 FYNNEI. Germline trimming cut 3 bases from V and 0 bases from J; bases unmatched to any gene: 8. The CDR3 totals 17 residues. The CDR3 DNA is TGTGCCAGCAGTGAGATACAGGGGACGATTAGCAATCAGCCCCAGCATTTT. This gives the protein CASSEIQGTISNQPQHF. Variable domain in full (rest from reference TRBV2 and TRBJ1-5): EPEVTQTPSHQVTQMGQEVILRCVPISNHLYFYWYRQILGQKVEFLVSFYNNEISEKSEIFDDQFSVERPDGSNFTLKIRSTKLEDSAMYFCASSEIQGTISNQPQHFGDGTRLSIL.

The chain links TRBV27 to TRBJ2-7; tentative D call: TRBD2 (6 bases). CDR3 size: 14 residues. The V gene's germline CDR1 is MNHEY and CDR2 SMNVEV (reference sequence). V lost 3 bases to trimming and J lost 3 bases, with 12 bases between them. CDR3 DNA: TGTGCCAGCAGTTTCTCGGGACTGAACTACGAGCAGTACTTC. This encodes CASSFSGLNYEQYF.

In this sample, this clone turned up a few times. The CDR3 DNA sequence: TGTGCCAGCAGACGACAGGGGGGGAACAATCAGCCCCAGCATTTT. Translating gives CASRRQGGNNQPQHF. The V and J genes are TRBV2 and TRBJ1-5; 9 positions agree with TRBD1. Germline V gene sequence: CDR1 SNHLY, CDR2 FYNNEI. This CDR3 comprises 15 residues. V gave up 6 bases and J gave up 3 bases; unmatched junction bases: 6.

The CDR3 DNA reads TGTGCCAGCAGCGTTGACAGGGGCTTTGGGTACGAGCAGTACTTC. Residues: CASSVDRGFGYEQYF. V is TRBV11-2 and J is TRBJ2-5, with 8 bases matching TRBD1. The assigned J gene may be wrong: the sequence end matches TRBJ2-7 better. The CDR3 totals 15 residues. CDR1 and CDR2 (germline): SGHAT, FQNNGV.

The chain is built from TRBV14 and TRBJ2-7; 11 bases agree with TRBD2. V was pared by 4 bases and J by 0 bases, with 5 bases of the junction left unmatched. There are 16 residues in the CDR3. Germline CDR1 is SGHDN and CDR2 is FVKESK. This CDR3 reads CASSPRTSGFSYEQYF. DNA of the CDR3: TGTGCCAGCAGCCCTCGGACTAGCGGGTTCTCCTACGAGCAGTACTTC. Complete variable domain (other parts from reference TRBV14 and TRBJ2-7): EAGVTQFPSHSVIEKGQTVTLRCDPISGHDNLYWYRRVMGKEIKFLLHFVKESKQDESGMPNNRFLAERTGGTYSTLKVQPAELEDSGVYFCASSPRTSGFSYEQYFGPGTRLTVT.

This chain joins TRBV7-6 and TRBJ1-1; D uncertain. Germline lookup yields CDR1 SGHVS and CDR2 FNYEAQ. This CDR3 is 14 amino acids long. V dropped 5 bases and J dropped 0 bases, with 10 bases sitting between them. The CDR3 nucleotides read TGTGCCAGCAGCCCAGGACGGGTGAACACTGAAGCTTTCTTT. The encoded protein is CASSPGRVNTEAFF. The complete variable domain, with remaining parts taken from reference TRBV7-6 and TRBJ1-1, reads GAGVSQSPRYKVTKRGQDVALRCDPISGHVSLYWYRQALGQGPEFLTYFNYEAQQDKSGLPNDRFSAERPEGSISTLTIQRTEQRDSAMYRCASSPGRVNTEAFFGQGTRLTVV.

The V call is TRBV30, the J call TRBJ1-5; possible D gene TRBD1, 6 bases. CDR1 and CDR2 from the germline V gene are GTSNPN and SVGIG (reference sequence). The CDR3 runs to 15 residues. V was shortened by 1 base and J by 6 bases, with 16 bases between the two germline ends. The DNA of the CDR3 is TGTGCCTGGAGTGCGCGTACAGGGACGCGTCAGCCCCAGCATTTT. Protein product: CAWSARTGTRQPQHF.

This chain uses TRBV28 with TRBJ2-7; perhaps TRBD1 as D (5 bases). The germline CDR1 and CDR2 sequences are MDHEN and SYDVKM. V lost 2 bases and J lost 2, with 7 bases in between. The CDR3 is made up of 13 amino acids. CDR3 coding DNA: TGTGCCAGCAGTTTAACACAGGCCTACGAGCAGTACTTC. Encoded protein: CASSLTQAYEQYF.

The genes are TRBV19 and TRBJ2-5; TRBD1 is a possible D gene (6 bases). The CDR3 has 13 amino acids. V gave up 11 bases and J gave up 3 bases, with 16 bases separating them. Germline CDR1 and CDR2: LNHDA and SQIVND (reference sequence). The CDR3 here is CACDSGGEETQYF. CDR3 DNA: TGTGCCTGCGACTCTGGGGGCGAAGAGACCCAGTACTTC.

For the CDR3, the DNA is TGCAGCGTTGGAATAGGCGGGTTCGACTCCGAGCAGTACTTC. It encodes CSVGIGGFDSEQYF. The chain has TRBV29-1 and TRBJ2-7; the D gene is possibly TRBD2 (5 bases). The V and J ends lost 4 bases and 6 bases respectively, with 19 bases between them. CDR3 length equals 14 residues. Germline lookup yields CDR1 SQVTM and CDR2 ANQGSEA.

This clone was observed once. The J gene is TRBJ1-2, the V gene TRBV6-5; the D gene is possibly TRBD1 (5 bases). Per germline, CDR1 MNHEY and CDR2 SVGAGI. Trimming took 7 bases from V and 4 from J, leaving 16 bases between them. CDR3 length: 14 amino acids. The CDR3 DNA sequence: TGTGCCAGCACGGAGGGCCGGGGGACCTATGGCTACACCTTC. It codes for CASTEGRGTYGYTF.

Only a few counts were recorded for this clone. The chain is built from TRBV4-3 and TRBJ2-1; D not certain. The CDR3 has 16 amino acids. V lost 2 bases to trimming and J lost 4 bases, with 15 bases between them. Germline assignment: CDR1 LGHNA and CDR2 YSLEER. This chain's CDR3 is CASSQLLRLSYNEQFF. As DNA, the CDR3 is TGCGCCAGCAGCCAACTACTCCGGCTATCTTACAATGAGCAGTTCTTC.

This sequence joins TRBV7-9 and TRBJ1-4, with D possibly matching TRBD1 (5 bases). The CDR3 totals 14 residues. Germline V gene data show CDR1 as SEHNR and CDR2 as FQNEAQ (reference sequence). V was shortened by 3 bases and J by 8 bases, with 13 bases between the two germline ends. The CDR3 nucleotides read TGTGCCAGCAGCTTTCGGGGGGAGGAGGAAAAACTGTTTTTT. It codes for CASSFRGEEEKLFF.

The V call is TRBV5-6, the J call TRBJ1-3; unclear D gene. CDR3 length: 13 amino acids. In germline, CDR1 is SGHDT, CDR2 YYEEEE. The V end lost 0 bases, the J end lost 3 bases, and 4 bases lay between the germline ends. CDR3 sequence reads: CASSLGIGNTIYF. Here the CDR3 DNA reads TGTGCCAGCAGCTTGGGTATTGGAAACACCATATATTTT.